This paragraph reports one T cell receptor beta chain. PCR involved 60 Vbeta and 13 Jbeta primers. Study processing details: Later analysis identified 80 million to 85 million unique TCR beta chains, 8.5 million to 13 million shared. Profiled with immunoSEQ multiplex PCR; TCRdb holds only in-frame clones, not every one. That table supplies the V and J calls and clone size; D and trimming were determined from the DNA. There are fewer than 150,000 clones in the sample; 75% to 80% occur only once, and almost 4% lies in the top ten. This entry is derived from a study of cytomegalovirus exposure and HLA in healthy donors. Per the germline V gene, CDR1 is MNHEY and CDR2 is SMNVEV (reference sequence). The V gene lost 2 bases and the J gene lost 4 bases, with 12 bases spanning the gap. The CDR3 extends over 15 amino acids.

The sample was PBMCs. This clonotype was obtained from a man younger than 35 in good health and CMV-seronegative. This chain links TRBV27 with TRBJ2-1; D is perhaps TRBD2 (6 bases). As DNA, the CDR3 is TGTGCCAGCAGTTTAGCGGGATCCGGTTACAATGAGCAGTTCTTC. This sequence encodes CASSLAGSGYNEQFF.